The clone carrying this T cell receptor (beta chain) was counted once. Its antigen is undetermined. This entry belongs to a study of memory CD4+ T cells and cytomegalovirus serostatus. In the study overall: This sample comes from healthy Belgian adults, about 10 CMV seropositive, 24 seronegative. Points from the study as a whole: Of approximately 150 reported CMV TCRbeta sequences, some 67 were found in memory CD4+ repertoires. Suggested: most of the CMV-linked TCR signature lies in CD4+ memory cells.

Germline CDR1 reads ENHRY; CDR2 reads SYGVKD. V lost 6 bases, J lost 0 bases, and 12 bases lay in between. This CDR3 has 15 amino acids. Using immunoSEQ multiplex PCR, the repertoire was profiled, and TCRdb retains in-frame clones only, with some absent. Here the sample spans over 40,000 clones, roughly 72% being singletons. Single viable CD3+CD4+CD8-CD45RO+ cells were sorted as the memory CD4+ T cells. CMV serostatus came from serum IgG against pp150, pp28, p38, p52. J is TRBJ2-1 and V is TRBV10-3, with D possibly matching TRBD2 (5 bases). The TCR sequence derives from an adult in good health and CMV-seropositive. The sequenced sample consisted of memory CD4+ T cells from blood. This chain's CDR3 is CAIRSGSNSYNEQFF. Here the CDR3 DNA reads TGTGCCATCAGAAGCGGCTCGAACTCCTACAATGAGCAGTTCTTC.